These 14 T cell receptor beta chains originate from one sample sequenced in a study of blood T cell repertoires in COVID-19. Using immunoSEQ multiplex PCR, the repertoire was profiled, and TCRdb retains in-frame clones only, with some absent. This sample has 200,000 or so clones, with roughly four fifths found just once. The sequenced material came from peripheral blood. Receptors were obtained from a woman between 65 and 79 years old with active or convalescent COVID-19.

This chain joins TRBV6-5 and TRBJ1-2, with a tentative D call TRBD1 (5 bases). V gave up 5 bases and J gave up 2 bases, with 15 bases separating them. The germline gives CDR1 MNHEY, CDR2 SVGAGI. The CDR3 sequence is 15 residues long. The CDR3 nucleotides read TGTGCCAGCAGTAGCGCTATCACAGGAAACTATGGCTACACCTTC. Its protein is CASSSAITGNYGYTF.

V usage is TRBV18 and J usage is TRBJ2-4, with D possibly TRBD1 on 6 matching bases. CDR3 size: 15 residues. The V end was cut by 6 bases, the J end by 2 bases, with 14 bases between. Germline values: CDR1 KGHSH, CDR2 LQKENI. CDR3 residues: CASSVRQGSKNIQYF. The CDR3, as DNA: TGTGCCAGCTCCGTACGCCAGGGGTCCAAAAACATTCAGTACTTC.

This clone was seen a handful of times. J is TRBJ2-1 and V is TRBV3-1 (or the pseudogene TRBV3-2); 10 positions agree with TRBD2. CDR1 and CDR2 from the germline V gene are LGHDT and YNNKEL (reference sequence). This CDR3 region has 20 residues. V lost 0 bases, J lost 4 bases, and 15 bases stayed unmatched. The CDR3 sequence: CASSQEGVSGRPGRYNEQFF. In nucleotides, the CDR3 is TGTGCCAGCAGCCAAGAGGGGGTTAGCGGGAGGCCCGGTCGGTACAATGAGCAGTTCTTC.

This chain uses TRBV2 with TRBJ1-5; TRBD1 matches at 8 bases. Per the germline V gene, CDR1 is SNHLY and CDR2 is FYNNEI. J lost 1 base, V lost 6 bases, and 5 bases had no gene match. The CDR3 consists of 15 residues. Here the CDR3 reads CASSQQGGSNQPQHF. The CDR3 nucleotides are TGTGCCAGCAGCCAACAGGGGGGAAGCAATCAGCCCCAGCATTTT.

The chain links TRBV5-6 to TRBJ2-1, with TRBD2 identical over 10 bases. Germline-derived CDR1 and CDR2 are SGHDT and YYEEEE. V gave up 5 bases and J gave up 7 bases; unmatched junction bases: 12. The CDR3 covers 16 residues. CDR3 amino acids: CASSLAASGRDNEQFF. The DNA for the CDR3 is TGTGCCAGCAGTTTAGCCGCGAGCGGGAGGGATAATGAGCAGTTCTTC.

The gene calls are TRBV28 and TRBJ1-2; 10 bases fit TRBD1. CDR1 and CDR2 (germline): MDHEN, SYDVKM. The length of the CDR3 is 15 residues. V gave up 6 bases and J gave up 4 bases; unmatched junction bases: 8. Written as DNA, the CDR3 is TGTGCCAGCAGGAAAAGACAGGGGGCAGGCTATGGCTACACCTTC. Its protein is CASRKRQGAGYGYTF.

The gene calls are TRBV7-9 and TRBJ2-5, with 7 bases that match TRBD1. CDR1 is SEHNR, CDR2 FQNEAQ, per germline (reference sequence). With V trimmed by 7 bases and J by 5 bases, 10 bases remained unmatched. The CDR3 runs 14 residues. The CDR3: CASTPQTGVETQYF. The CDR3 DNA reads TGTGCCAGCACCCCCCAAACAGGGGTGGAGACCCAGTACTTC.

CDR3 nucleotides: TGTGCCAGCAGTTACGCCCTCAATACAGGGAGTGAGCACTTT. It translates to CASSYALNTGSEHF. The chain uses TRBV6-5 and TRBJ1-6; D is perhaps TRBD1 (6 bases). The CDR3 runs to 14 residues. Trimming stripped 2 bases from V and 19 bases from J, with 21 bases between. Per germline, CDR1 MNHEY and CDR2 SVGAGI.

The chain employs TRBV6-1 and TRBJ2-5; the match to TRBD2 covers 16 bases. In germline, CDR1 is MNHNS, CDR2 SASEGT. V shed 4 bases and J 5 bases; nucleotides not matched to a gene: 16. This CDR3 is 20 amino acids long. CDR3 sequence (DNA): TGTGCCAGCAGTGCACGAGGGACTAGCGGGAGGGCCATGGGCGAGGAGACCCAGTACTTC. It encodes CASSARGTSGRAMGEETQYF.

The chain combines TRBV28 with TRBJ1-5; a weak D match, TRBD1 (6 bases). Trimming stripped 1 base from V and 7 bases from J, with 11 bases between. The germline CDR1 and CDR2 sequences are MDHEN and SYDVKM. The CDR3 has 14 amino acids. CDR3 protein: CASSLSGGGQPQHF. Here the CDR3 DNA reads TGTGCCAGCAGTTTATCGGGGGGCGGGCAGCCCCAGCATTTT.

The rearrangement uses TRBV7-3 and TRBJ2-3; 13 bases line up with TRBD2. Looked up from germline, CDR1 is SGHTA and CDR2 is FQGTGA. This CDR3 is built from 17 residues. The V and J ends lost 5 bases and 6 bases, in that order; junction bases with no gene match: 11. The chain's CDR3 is CASSARLAGGVQDTQYF. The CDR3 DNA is TGTGCCAGCAGCGCCCGACTAGCGGGAGGCGTTCAGGATACGCAGTATTTT.

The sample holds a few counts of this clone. CDR3 protein: CASSPAPDRSYEQYF. Written as DNA, the CDR3 is TGTGCCAGCAGTCCGGCTCCGGACAGGTCCTACGAGCAGTACTTC. The V call is TRBV6-5, the J call TRBJ2-7; the match to TRBD1 covers 7 bases. The CDR3 contains 15 residues. V lost 5 bases and J lost 1; bases outside the gene matches: 8. CDR1 is MNHEY and CDR2 is SVGAGI in the germline V gene.

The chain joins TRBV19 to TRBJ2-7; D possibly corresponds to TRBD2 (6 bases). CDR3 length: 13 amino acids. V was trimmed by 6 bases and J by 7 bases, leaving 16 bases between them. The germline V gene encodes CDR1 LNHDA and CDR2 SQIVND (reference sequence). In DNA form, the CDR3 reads TGTGCCAGTAGCGCCGGACTCCTAGCGGAGCAGTACTTC. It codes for CASSAGLLAEQYF.

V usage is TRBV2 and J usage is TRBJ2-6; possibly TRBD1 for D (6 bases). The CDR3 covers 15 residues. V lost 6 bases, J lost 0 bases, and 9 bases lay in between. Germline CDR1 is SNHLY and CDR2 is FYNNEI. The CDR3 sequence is CASRDSFSGANVLTF. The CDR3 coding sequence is TGTGCCAGCAGGGACAGCTTCTCTGGGGCCAACGTCCTGACTTTC.